This T cell receptor beta chain is from a study of blood T cell repertoires in COVID-19 (TCRdb year 2020). Background on the whole study: Samples from collaborators originated in the United States, Italy and Spain and spanned both the acute and convalescent phases of COVID-19. The repertoires were made available in a free public database intended to serve as a resource for research on the immune response to SARS-CoV-2. The prospective study material was composed of cDNA or gDNA derived from T cells, B-cell-depleted T cells, or PBMCs. HLA class I and class II types, where available, came from metadata supplied by the sample provider rather than from assay-based typing. Nearly every sample came with metadata listing a de-identified subject ID, COVID-19 status, age in years and sex. Deeply sampled blood TCRbeta repertoires from subjects exposed to, actively infected with, or recovered from COVID-19 were included in the dataset. Samples came from the ongoing ImmuneRACE study (first 160 participants) plus 1,254 subjects from 6 global collaborators. Overall study outcomes, separate from this receptor: The quantity of clinical and demographic metadata differed by source and by participant and was supplied without curation.

TCRbeta CDR3 regions were amplified from genomic DNA by means of the immunoSEQ Assay, a bias-controlled multiplex PCR. On the study's bioinformatics: The number of nucleated cells in each sample was estimated from the amplification of reference gene primers within the assay. Sequence reads were collapsed and filtered to measure the absolute abundance of every unique TCRbeta CDR3 rearrangement. Productive Simpson clonality was computed per sample as the square root of Simpson's diversity index over productive rearrangements. The table was pulled from immuneACCESS by TCRdb, which kept in-frame rearrangements only. Such tables lose some clones; where checked, under half of the loss comes from unresolved V genes, and the rest has no known cause. V and J calls plus clone size are reproduced from that table; the DNA served to infer D and trimming. For this sample there are 69,000 or so clones; roughly 80% appear just once. The biggest ten clones account for roughly a tenth of the sample.

CDR1 and CDR2 (SGDLS, YYNGEE) derive from the germline V gene. Reading from cysteine to phenylalanine, the CDR3 counts 19 amino acids. The read is trimmed to its CDR3 DNA, 57 bases read in frame from base 1. The V end loses 4 bases and the J end loses 5 bases, and a stretch of 31 bases separates them. In its sample, this clone was seen once. The antigen it binds to is not known. It has no much larger one-base neighbor in the sample; base qualities were not kept. Each collaborating institution followed its own protocols to collect whole blood in K2EDTA tubes. Collaborator samples were shipped for TCRbeta analysis as frozen whole blood, isolated PBMCs, or DNA extracted from either sample type.

This TCR was sampled from a woman of 80 years or more with acute or convalescent COVID-19. The receptor chain draws on TRBV9 and TRBJ2-7, with TRBD1 perhaps the D gene, on 6 matching bases. The sequencing sample was made of peripheral blood. The nucleotides read TGTGCCAGCAGCATATCCCTTCCCCGGGACAACGACTACGAGGACGAGCAGTACTTC. Translated, this is CASSISLPRDNDYEDEQYF.